This TCR beta chain was recorded in a study of T cell changes during pregnancy in multiple sclerosis. V was shortened by 5 bases and J by 5 bases, with 9 bases between the two germline ends. Germline loops: CDR1 SGHNT, CDR2 YENEEA. The CDR3 consists of 12 residues. The method was immunoSEQ multiplex PCR; TCRdb's version includes in-frame clones alone and lacks a portion of them. The sample gives over 40,000 clones, about 93% of which show up once; approximately 0.25% is in the top ten. The chain employs TRBV11-3 and TRBJ1-1, with D uncertain. The origin of this receptor is a female donor with multiple sclerosis, enrolled in a pregnancy study. Specimen: CD4+ T cells from peripheral blood mononuclear cells, collected in the second trimester of pregnancy. The CDR3 bases are TGTGCCAGCAGCCGGGGAGAGACTGAAGCTTTCTTT. Translation: CASSRGETEAFF.